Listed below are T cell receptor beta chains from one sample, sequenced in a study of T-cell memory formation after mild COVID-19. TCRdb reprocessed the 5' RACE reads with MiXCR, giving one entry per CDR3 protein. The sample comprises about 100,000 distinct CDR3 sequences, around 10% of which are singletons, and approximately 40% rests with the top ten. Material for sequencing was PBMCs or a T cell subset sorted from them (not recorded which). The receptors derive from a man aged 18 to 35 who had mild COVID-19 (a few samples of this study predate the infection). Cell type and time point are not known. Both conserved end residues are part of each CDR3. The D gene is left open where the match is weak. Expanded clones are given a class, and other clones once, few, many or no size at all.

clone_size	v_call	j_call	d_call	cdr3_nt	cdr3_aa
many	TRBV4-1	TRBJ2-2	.	TGCGCCAGCAGCCAAGGAGGACGTGGACCCGGGGAGCTGTTTTTT	CASSQGGRGPGELFF
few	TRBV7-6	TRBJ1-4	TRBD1	TGTGCCAGCAGCTCACAACTCCGGGACAGTAATGAAAAACTGTTTTTT	CASSSQLRDSNEKLFF
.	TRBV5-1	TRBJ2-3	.	TGCGCCAGCAGCTTGGCCGGCAGGGGCGGGACAGATACGCAGTATTTT	CASSLAGRGGTDTQYF
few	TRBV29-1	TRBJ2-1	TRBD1	TGCAGCGTTGAAGATCGGGACAGGGACTCTCTAGGGCAGTTCTTC	CSVEDRDRDSLGQFF
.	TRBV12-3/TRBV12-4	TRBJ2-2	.	TGTGCCAGCAGTTTCGCCGCCGACGCGGCCGCCACCGGGGAGCTGTTTTTT	CASSFAADAAATGELFF
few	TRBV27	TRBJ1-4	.	TGTGCCAGCAGTTCCGTCCCCCCTACCGAAAAACTGTTTTTT	CASSSVPPTEKLFF
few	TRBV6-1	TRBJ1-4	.	TGTGCCAGCAGTGAGACGACAGGTACCAATGAAAAACTGTTTTTT	CASSETTGTNEKLFF
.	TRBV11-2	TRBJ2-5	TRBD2	TGTGCCAGCAGCTTAAGTGGGACGGGAGGGTTAGAGACCCAGTACTTC	CASSLSGTGGLETQYF
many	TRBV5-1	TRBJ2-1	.	TGCGCCAGCAGCTTGTGCCAGGAGAGTCTTTGCCAGCAGTTCTTC	CASSLCQESLCQQFF
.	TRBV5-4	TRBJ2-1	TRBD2	TGTGCCAGCAGCTTTGGGGGGGATGAGCAGTTCTTC	CASSFGGDEQFF
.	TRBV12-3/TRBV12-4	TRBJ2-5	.	TGTGCCAGCAGTCCCCTTGTCCGGGGCGGGGCTGATCAAGAGACCCAGTACTTC	CASSPLVRGGADQETQYF
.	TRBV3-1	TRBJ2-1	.	TGTGCCAGCAGCCTGGAGGGGGGGTACCACAATGAGCAGTTCTTC	CASSLEGGYHNEQFF
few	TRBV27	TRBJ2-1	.	TGTGCCAGCGCCTCGGGGTCAAGGTCCTACAATGAGCAGTTCTTC	CASASGSRSYNEQFF
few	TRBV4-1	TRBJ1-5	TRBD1	TGCGCCAGCAGCCAAGATCTAGGCTCGCCCGGGACAGGCCATCATAGCAATCAGCCCCAGCATTTT	CASSQDLGSPGTGHHSNQPQHF
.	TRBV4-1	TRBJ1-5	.	TGCGCCAGCGGAGACCGGGGGTATAGCAATCAGCCCCAGCATTTT	CASGDRGYSNQPQHF
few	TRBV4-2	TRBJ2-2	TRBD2	TGTGCCAGCAATGGGGGGGGAACCGGGGAGCTGTTTTTT	CASNGGGTGELFF
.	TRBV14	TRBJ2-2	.	TGTGCCAGCAGCCTCACCACAGGCCCCCGGGAGCTGTTTTTT	CASSLTTGPRELFF
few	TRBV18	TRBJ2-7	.	TGTGCCAGCTCACCACCGGAGACTCAAAGGAACGAGCAGTACTTC	CASSPPETQRNEQYF
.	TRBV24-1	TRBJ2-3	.	TGTGCCACCAGTGATTCGGATACGCAGTATTTT	CATSDSDTQYF
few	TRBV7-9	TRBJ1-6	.	TGTGCCAGCCAACAGGAGTATTCACCCCTCCACTTT	CASQQEYSPLHF
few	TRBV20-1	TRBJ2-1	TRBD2	TGCAGTGCTAGCGGGGGGGCTCCTTGGGATGAGCAGTTCTTC	CSASGGAPWDEQFF
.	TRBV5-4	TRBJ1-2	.	TGTGCCAGCAGCTTCACCTTACAGGTTGACTATGGCTACACCTTC	CASSFTLQVDYGYTF